These 30 T cell receptor beta chains were all obtained from the same sample, sequenced in a study of cytomegalovirus exposure and HLA in healthy donors. Both 60 Vbeta primers and 13 Jbeta primers went into the PCR. The method was immunoSEQ multiplex PCR; TCRdb's version includes in-frame clones alone and lacks a portion of them. This sample carries approximately 120,000 clones, more than 80% of them seen once, and the ten largest clones take over 6.5%. Sequencing was done on a sample of PBMCs. The receptor set was obtained from a woman aged 30 to 39 in good health and CMV-seropositive.

The chain joins TRBV7-6 to TRBJ2-7, with a tentative D call TRBD2 (5 bases). The CDR3 totals 13 residues. Germline V gene data show CDR1 as SGHVS and CDR2 as FNYEAQ. Trimming left V 1 base short and J 5 bases short, with 9 bases between. CDR3 sequence (DNA): TGTGCCAGCAGCTTAGGGCCAGCGGACGAGCAGTACTTC. Protein sequence: CASSLGPADEQYF.

The chain has TRBV19 and TRBJ1-1; TRBD1 might be the D (6 bases). Per germline, CDR1 LNHDA and CDR2 SQIVND (reference sequence). V gave up 4 bases and J gave up 6 bases, with 9 bases separating them. The CDR3 is 12 residues long. CDR3 sequence reads: CASSTAGAEAFF. CDR3 sequence (DNA): TGTGCCAGTAGTACTGCAGGGGCTGAAGCTTTCTTT.

V gene TRBV4-1 combines with J gene TRBJ2-1; 11 nucleotides align to TRBD2. CDR1 and CDR2 from the germline V gene are MGHRA and YSYEKL. The length of the CDR3 is 15 residues. V was pared by 5 bases and J by 6 bases, with 6 bases of the junction left unmatched. In DNA, the CDR3 is TGCGCCAGCAGCTCTCCGGGACTAGCGGCCAATGAGCAGTTCTTC. Protein sequence: CASSSPGLAANEQFF.

V gene TRBV9 combines with J gene TRBJ1-1; no reliable D call. V shed 0 bases and J shed 1 base, with 10 bases lying between them. Germline V gene data show CDR1 as SGDLS and CDR2 as YYNGEE. The CDR3 loop spans 15 amino acids. DNA of the CDR3: TGTGCCAGCAGCGTAGTGTCCACGAGGAACACTGAAGCTTTCTTT. As protein: CASSVVSTRNTEAFF.

The chain has TRBV30 and TRBJ1-2, with TRBD1 matching 10 bases. In germline, CDR1 is GTSNPN, CDR2 SVGIG (reference sequence). CDR3 length: 14 residues. With V trimmed by 1 base and J by 7 bases, 6 bases remained unmatched. CDR3 DNA sequence: TGTGCCTGGAGTGAGACAGGGGGCTTCCGTGGCTACACCTTC. Amino acid sequence: CAWSETGGFRGYTF.

The chain joins TRBV15 to TRBJ2-7; possibly TRBD1 for D (8 bases). The CDR3 extends over 15 amino acids. Looked up from germline, CDR1 is LNHNV and CDR2 is YYDKDF (reference sequence). Trimming took off 3 bases at V and 2 bases at J, with 14 bases between the two ends. CDR3 sequence: CATSRGTGGAYEQYF. As DNA, the CDR3 is TGTGCCACCAGCAGGGGAACAGGGGGGGCCTACGAGCAGTACTTC.

The V gene is TRBV10-3, the J gene TRBJ1-1, with D possibly TRBD1 on 6 matching bases. V gave up 9 bases and J gave up 7 bases, with 18 bases separating them. The germline gives CDR1 ENHRY, CDR2 SYGVKD. This CDR3 contains 13 residues. The CDR3 region has the DNA TGTGCCATATTCTGGACAGTTGGTGGTGAAGCTTTCTTT. It translates to CAIFWTVGGEAFF.

Points on this clone: The junction departs from the called germline gene at one end, perhaps through a read error. The rearrangement links TRBV7-9 to TRBJ1-1; D might be TRBD1 (6 bases). Germline CDR1 reads SEHNR; CDR2 reads FQNEAQ (reference sequence). This CDR3 comprises 14 residues. The chain's CDR3 is CSSSPPPTGPEAFF. In nucleotides, the CDR3 is TGTTCCAGCAGCCCCCCTCCGACAGGCCCTGAAGCTTTCTTT.

This rearrangement joins TRBV7-9 to TRBJ2-5, with D perhaps matching TRBD1 (5 bases). V shed 3 bases and J shed 10 bases, with 15 bases lying between them. Per the germline V gene, CDR1 is SEHNR and CDR2 is FQNEAQ (reference sequence). The CDR3 is 13 residues long. CDR3 DNA: TGTGCCAGCAGCTTCGATGGGCAGGGTTTCCAGTACTTC. Amino acids: CASSFDGQGFQYF.

The rearrangement joins TRBV6-4 to TRBJ2-5; D may be TRBD2 (6 bases). CDR1 is MRHNA, CDR2 SNTAGT, per germline. V lost 6 bases, J lost 11 bases, and 16 bases lay in between. CDR3 length: 12 amino acids. CDR3 in DNA: TGTGCCAGCAGCCTTTGGACGGGAGAGCAGTACTTC. Encoded protein: CASSLWTGEQYF.

V usage is TRBV19 and J usage is TRBJ1-4, with 8 bases aligning to TRBD1. The germline V gene encodes CDR1 LNHDA and CDR2 SQIVND (reference sequence). The junction had 1 base not matched to a gene; V was cut back by 2 bases and J by 2 bases. This CDR3 contains 15 residues. CDR3 DNA sequence: TGTGCCAGTAGTATACAGGGGGCCACTAATGAAAAACTGTTTTTT. It encodes CASSIQGATNEKLFF.

V is TRBV19 and J is TRBJ1-5, with D unclear. The V gene lost 1 base and the J gene lost 0 bases, with 10 bases spanning the gap. The germline gives CDR1 LNHDA, CDR2 SQIVND (reference sequence). The CDR3 totals 16 residues. CDR3 sequence reads: CASSIAGFYSNQPQHF. The CDR3 DNA reads as TGTGCCAGTAGTATAGCGGGATTCTATAGCAATCAGCCCCAGCATTTT.

The rearrangement joins TRBV18 to TRBJ2-3; a possible D gene is TRBD1 (6 bases). V lost 0 bases, J lost 0 bases, and 10 bases lay in between. Germline assignment: CDR1 KGHSH and CDR2 LQKENI. This CDR3 is 16 amino acids long. In nucleotides, the CDR3 is TGTGCCAGCTCACCACCCAGGGGTGGGAGCACAGATACGCAGTATTTT. This encodes CASSPPRGGSTDTQYF.

CDR3 DNA: TGCGCCAGCAGCTTGGCAGGGGATGAGACCCAGTACTTC. Translating gives CASSLAGDETQYF. V gene TRBV5-1 combines with J gene TRBJ2-5; tentative D call: TRBD1 (6 bases). V lost 0 bases and J lost 5, with 8 bases in between. This CDR3 is 13 amino acids long. The germline gives CDR1 SGHRS, CDR2 YFSETQ.

The chain uses TRBV5-1 and TRBJ2-5, with 8 bases identical to TRBD1. Trimming removed 1 base from V and 4 bases from J; junction bases left unmatched: 6. The CDR3 spans 15 residues. Germline loops: CDR1 SGHRS, CDR2 YFSETQ. The chain's CDR3 is CASSLWFDRGETQYF. CDR3 DNA: TGCGCCAGCAGCTTGTGGTTCGACAGGGGAGAGACCCAGTACTTC.

This clone has more than one count but fewer than ten. This chain uses TRBV30 with TRBJ2-1; a possible D gene is TRBD2 (7 bases). V was clipped by 0 bases and J by 7 bases, with 22 bases between them. This CDR3 is 17 amino acids long. Germline loops: CDR1 GTSNPN, CDR2 SVGIG (reference sequence). CDR3 in amino acids: CAWSVMSGAGGLNEQFF. CDR3 DNA: TGTGCCTGGAGTGTAATGAGCGGGGCTGGGGGGCTTAATGAGCAGTTCTTC. Looking up the rest from reference TRBV30 and TRBJ2-1 gives the full variable domain: SQTIHQWPATLVQPVGSPLSLECTVEGTSNPNLYWYRQAAGRGLQLLFYSVGIGQISSEVPQNLSASRPQDRQFILSSKKLLLSDSGFYLCAWSVMSGAGGLNEQFFGPGTRLTVL.

The chain is built from TRBV6-5 and TRBJ2-3, with TRBD2 matching 12 bases. This CDR3 contains 15 residues. Unmatched junction bases numbered 4, after V lost 6 bases and J lost 3 bases. Germline CDR1 reads MNHEY; CDR2 reads SVGAGI. CDR3 loop: CASSKLAGGTDTQYF. The CDR3 DNA is TGTGCCAGCAGCAAACTAGCGGGAGGAACAGATACGCAGTATTTT.

V gene TRBV29-1 combines with J gene TRBJ2-3, with TRBD2 identical over 12 bases. The germline V gene has CDR1 SQVTM and CDR2 ANQGSEA. V lost 4 bases to trimming and J lost 0 bases; unmatched junction nucleotides: 5. The CDR3 length is 16 residues. This chain's CDR3 is CSVVETSGGSTDTQYF. CDR3 in DNA: TGCAGCGTTGTGGAGACTAGCGGGGGAAGCACAGATACGCAGTATTTT.

The chain's CDR3 is CASSLGPITSTDTQYF. Here the CDR3 DNA reads TGTGCCAGCAGCTTGGGGCCTATCACTAGCACAGATACGCAGTATTTT. This chain joins TRBV7-6 and TRBJ2-3; TRBD1 is a possible D gene (5 bases). This CDR3 has 16 residues. Between the trimmed V and J ends, which lost 3 bases and 0 bases, there was a span of 13 bases. Germline CDR1 reads SGHVS; CDR2 reads FNYEAQ.

The chain uses TRBV4-1 and TRBJ2-7; D gene ambiguous. The CDR3 consists of 14 residues. Germline V CDR1 and CDR2: MGHRA, YSYEKL. Trimming removed 1 base from V and 3 bases from J, with 10 bases in between. The CDR3 DNA is TGCGCCAGCAGCCAAGGTCCGACATTCTACGAGCAGTACTTC. Translated, it gives CASSQGPTFYEQYF.

The V and J genes are TRBV30 and TRBJ1-2, with 7 bases that match TRBD1. CDR3 length: 13 amino acids. Germline lookup yields CDR1 GTSNPN and CDR2 SVGIG (reference sequence). The V and J ends lost 2 bases and 8 bases, in that order; junction bases with no gene match: 8. In nucleotides, the CDR3 is TGTGCCTGGAGTTCAGGGGGTAGAATCGGCTACACCTTC. It specifies CAWSSGGRIGYTF.

The chain joins TRBV7-3 to TRBJ2-5; 9 positions agree with TRBD2. Germline lookup yields CDR1 SGHTA and CDR2 FQGTGA. The CDR3 contains 15 residues. V dropped 6 bases and J dropped 5; count of bases not matched to a gene: 10. CDR3 nucleotides: TGTGCCAGCAGTCGGGTAGCGGGAGTGGGGGAGACCCAGTACTTC. Protein product: CASSRVAGVGETQYF.

The genes are TRBV9 and TRBJ2-1, with D possibly being TRBD2 (5 bases). Trimming shortened V by 1 base and J by 3 bases, and 11 bases separated the two germline ends. The CDR3 runs to 15 residues. The V gene's germline CDR1 is SGDLS and CDR2 YYNGEE. The CDR3 protein is CASSVRGIDYNEQFF. CDR3 nucleotide sequence: TGTGCCAGCAGCGTAAGAGGGATCGACTACAATGAGCAGTTCTTC.

The chain has TRBV5-6 and TRBJ2-3; 10 bases align to TRBD2. Germline CDR1 is SGHDT and CDR2 is YYEEEE. The CDR3 spans 16 residues. Germline trimming cut 2 bases from V and 6 bases from J; bases unmatched to any gene: 9. The CDR3 protein is CASSLTSGDPWDTQYF. The CDR3 DNA follows: TGTGCCAGCAGCTTAACTAGCGGGGACCCTTGGGATACGCAGTATTTT. The full variable domain, with the rest looked up from reference TRBV5-6 and TRBJ2-3, is DAGVTQSPTHLIKTRGQQVTLRCSPKSGHDTVSWYQQALGQGPQFIFQYYEEEERQRGNFPDRFSGHQFPNYSSELNVNALLLGDSALYLCASSLTSGDPWDTQYFGPGTRLTVL.

The chain employs TRBV4-1 and TRBJ2-4; D remains ambiguous. Germline V lookup: CDR1 MGHRA, CDR2 YSYEKL. V gave up 7 bases and J gave up 2 bases, with 12 bases separating them. The CDR3 loop spans 14 amino acids. CDR3 DNA sequence: TGCGCCAGCAAGGATGCACTATCCAAAAACATTCAGTACTTC. This gives the protein CASKDALSKNIQYF.

V and J are TRBV7-2 and TRBJ1-1; tentatively, D is TRBD1 (6 bases). The CDR3 contains 15 residues. Germline V gene lookup returns CDR1 SGHTA and CDR2 FQGNSA. V lost 2 bases and J 3 bases, leaving 13 bases between the germline ends. The CDR3 loop is CASSLIGQGYTEAFF. CDR3 in DNA: TGTGCCAGCAGCTTAATTGGCCAGGGGTACACTGAAGCTTTCTTT.

The chain is built from TRBV6-1 and TRBJ1-1; 7 bases are shared with TRBD1. The germline CDR1 and CDR2 sequences are MNHNS and SASEGT. CDR3 length: 13 amino acids. J lost 4 bases, V lost 9 bases, and 8 bases had no gene match. The CDR3 loop reads CASLQGMSTEAFF. The CDR3 nucleotides are TGTGCCAGTCTACAGGGGATGAGCACTGAAGCTTTCTTT.

This clone appeared a few times. The V gene is TRBV6-1, the J gene TRBJ2-7, with TRBD1 identical over 7 bases. The CDR3 contains 15 residues. CDR1 is MNHNS and CDR2 is SASEGT in the germline V gene. V gave up 5 bases and J gave up 1 base; unmatched junction bases: 8. The CDR3 reads CASSKDRVPSYEQYF. The CDR3 coding sequence is TGTGCCAGCAGTAAAGACAGGGTCCCGTCCTACGAGCAGTACTTC.

CDR3 bases: TGTGCCGCTAACAGGGGGTGGTCAGATACGCAGTATTTT. It yields the protein CAANRGWSDTQYF. The chain uses TRBV7-2 and TRBJ2-3, with TRBD1 identical over 8 bases. V was clipped by 11 bases and J by 4 bases; unmatched bases: 8. Per germline, CDR1 SGHTA and CDR2 FQGNSA. This CDR3 region has 13 residues.

The chain has TRBV2 and TRBJ2-1; 11 positions agree with TRBD2. The CDR3 consists of 14 residues. Germline V CDR1 and CDR2: SNHLY, FYNNEI. The V segment lost 1 base and the J segment 9 bases; nucleotides outside the gene matches: 2. The DNA for the CDR3 is TGTGCCAGCAGTGAAGTGGGACTAGCGGTTGAGCAGTTCTTC. Translation gives CASSEVGLAVEQFF. Filled out from reference TRBV2 and TRBJ2-1, the complete variable domain reads EPEVTQTPSHQVTQMGQEVILRCVPISNHLYFYWYRQILGQKVEFLVSFYNNEISEKSEIFDDQFSVERPDGSNFTLKIRSTKLEDSAMYFCASSEVGLAVEQFFGPGTRLTVL.